This TCR beta chain was sequenced for a study of CD8 T cells in ankylosing spondylitis. Whole-study results and caveats: Seemingly distinctive of ankylosing spondylitis blood was a TCR beta motif formed by eight highly homologous variants.

As for this clonotype: Its matching antigen is unknown.

In TCRdb, the 5' RACE reads were re-called with MiXCR into one record per CDR3 protein. This table holds 700,000 to 1,000,000 distinct CDR3 sequences, about 12% found once. Per germline, CDR1 SGHRS and CDR2 YFSETQ. V was shortened by 2 bases and J by 1 base, with 6 bases between the two germline ends. This CDR3 is built from 14 residues. The TCR comes from a male donor with ankylosing spondylitis. Input material: blood, either unsorted or a sorted T cell fraction (not recorded which). The V and J genes are TRBV5-1 and TRBJ2-2; D is ambiguous. Written as DNA, the CDR3 is TGCGCCAGCAGCTTAGACAAGAACACCGGGGAGCTGTTTTTT. Translation: CASSLDKNTGELFF.